This T cell receptor (beta chain) was documented in a study of shared clonotypes between healthy human individuals. The sample holds a few counts of this clone. Replicate PCRs for sorted subsets used approximately 220 ng DNA; this equaled 25,000 to 30,000 T cell genomes. The assay was immunoSEQ multiplex PCR, and TCRdb's table has in-frame clones only and misses some. The table lists under 750,000 clones, roughly 72% of them singletons. This CDR3 is 14 amino acids long. Trimming pared 0 bases from V and 5 bases from J, leaving 7 bases between. The germline gives CDR1 WSHSY, CDR2 SAAADI. The sample comprised memory CD4+ T cells sorted from blood. As to subset: CD45RA-negative fraction. The rearrangement joins TRBV10-2 to TRBJ1-4; D unclear. The clonotype originates from a woman in her twenties or thirties in good health. Here the CDR3 reads CASSESNRNEKLFF. The CDR3, as DNA: TGCGCCAGCAGTGAGTCGAATCGGAATGAAAAACTGTTTTTT.